A selection of T cell receptor beta chains follows, all from one sample in a study of blood T cell repertoires in COVID-19. The assay was immunoSEQ multiplex PCR, and TCRdb's table has in-frame clones only and misses some. The repertoire holds approximately 180,000 clones, roughly 85% seen once, with approximately 27% in the top ten. Sequenced sample: peripheral blood. Receptors originate from a woman between 70 and 85 years old with acute or convalescent COVID-19. The CDR3 runs from the conserved cysteine through the conserved F or W. The size entry is marked missing in some rows and otherwise reads once, few, many or a size class.

.	TRBV7-2	TRBJ2-7	CASRQGLARSYEQYF
.	TRBV5-1	TRBJ2-1	CASSLGQVLNEQFF
.	TRBV6-5	TRBJ1-5	CASRGQGRVNQPQHF
once	TRBV24-1	TRBJ2-1	CATSEGTSGDYNEQFF
.	TRBV5-6	TRBJ1-2	CASSFRGQNYGYTF
.	TRBV7-3	TRBJ2-2	CASSLRRALGAGELFF
.	TRBV6-5	TRBJ2-1	CASSRRTGRVGEQFF
few	TRBV28	TRBJ1-1	CASSLHRLNTEAFF
.	TRBV5-4	TRBJ2-1	CASSTSPGSYNEQFF
.	TRBV4-2	TRBJ1-5	CASSQEQGAQPQHF
.	TRBV5-6	TRBJ2-7	CASSTTGQGSYEQYF
few	TRBV10-2	TRBJ1-2	CASSVDRGSGYTF
.	TRBV10-3	TRBJ2-5	CAAGRLADQETQYF
.	TRBV29-1	TRBJ1-2	CSCLGGGGYTF
.	TRBV7-9	TRBJ2-2	CASSLWGEWDTGELFF
.	TRBV30	TRBJ1-1	CAWSPLSSTEAFF
once	TRBV13	TRBJ2-7	CASSRGPSGSFYEQYF
.	TRBV5-1	TRBJ2-6	CASSLAGVGANVLTF